The T cell receptor (beta chain) under discussion was sequenced for a study of cytomegalovirus exposure and HLA in healthy donors. Details on this clone: No antigen is known for it.

Trimming removed 8 bases from V and 6 bases from J; junction bases left unmatched: 8. Germline CDR1 reads SGHAT; CDR2 reads FQNNGV. The CDR3 is 15 amino acids. Study findings and constraints: A likely sequencing artifact accounted for one observed cluster of highly shared sequence variants.

Both 60 Vbeta primers and 13 Jbeta primers went into the PCR. Using immunoSEQ multiplex PCR, the repertoire was profiled, and TCRdb retains in-frame clones only, with some absent. The sample includes roughly 130,000 clones, around 83% of them seen just once. The receptor's source is a woman younger than 30 in good health and CMV-seropositive. The chain links TRBV11-2 to TRBJ2-1, with TRBD2 matching over 12 bases. The specimen sequenced was PBMCs. CDR3 sequence: CASGRSSGGANEQFF. The CDR3, as DNA: TGTGCCAGCGGCAGATCTAGCGGGGGGGCCAATGAGCAGTTCTTC.